Described below is a single T cell receptor beta chain sequence and its context. Its specificity is unknown. The length of the CDR3 is 14 residues. Trimming stripped 1 base from V and 7 bases from J, with 10 bases between. Germline V gives CDR1 MNHEY, CDR2 SMNVEV (reference sequence). The method was immunoSEQ multiplex PCR; TCRdb's version includes in-frame clones alone and lacks a portion of them. The table records about 610,000 clones, 90% to 97% of them present only once. Terminally differentiated effector memory CD45RA+ cells were left out of the naive CD8 fraction, which was CD45RO-negative and positively selected for CCR7. All participating donors were Caucasian adults from Nashville, Tennessee. The data were taken from a study of shared clonotypes between healthy human individuals. Overall study results and limits: Sorted-subset sequencing, rarefaction showed, was incomplete despite large depth. Estimated richness was generally greater in naive than memory subsets.

The TCR comes from a woman aged 25 to 45 in good health. The chain is built from TRBV27 and TRBJ1-4, with no clear D. The source material was naive CD8+ T cells sorted from blood. The CDR3 DNA sequence: TGTGCCAGCAGTTTATTTCCCGGCGGTGAAAAACTGTTTTTT. Protein sequence: CASSLFPGGEKLFF. Full variable domain (remainder filled in from reference TRBV27 and TRBJ1-4): EAQVTQNPRYLITVTGKKLTVTCSQNMNHEYMSWYRQDPGLGLRQIYYSMNVEVTDKGDVPEGYKVSRKEKRNFPLILESPSPNQTSLYFCASSLFPGGEKLFFGSGTQLSVL.